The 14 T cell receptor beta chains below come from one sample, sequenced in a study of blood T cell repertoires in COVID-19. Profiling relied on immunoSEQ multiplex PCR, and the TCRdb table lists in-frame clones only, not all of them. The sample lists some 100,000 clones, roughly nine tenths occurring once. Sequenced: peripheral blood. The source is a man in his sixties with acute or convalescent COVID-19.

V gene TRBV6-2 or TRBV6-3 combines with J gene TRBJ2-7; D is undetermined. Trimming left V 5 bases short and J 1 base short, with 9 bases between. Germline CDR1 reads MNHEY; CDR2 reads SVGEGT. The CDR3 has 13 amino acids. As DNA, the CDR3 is TGTGCCAGCAGTCATTCCAGGTCCTACGAGCAGTACGTC. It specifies CASSHSRSYEQYV.

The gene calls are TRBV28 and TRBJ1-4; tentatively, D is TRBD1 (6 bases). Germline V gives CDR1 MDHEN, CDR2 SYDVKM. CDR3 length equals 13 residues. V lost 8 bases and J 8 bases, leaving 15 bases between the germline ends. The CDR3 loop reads CASRPKGGEKLFF. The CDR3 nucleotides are TGTGCCAGCCGACCCAAAGGGGGAGAAAAACTGTTTTTT.

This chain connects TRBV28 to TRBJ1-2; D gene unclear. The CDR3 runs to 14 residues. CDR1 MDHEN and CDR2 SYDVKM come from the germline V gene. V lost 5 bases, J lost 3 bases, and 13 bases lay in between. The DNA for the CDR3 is TGTGCCAGCAGTCCACCGGCGGGCGACTATGGCTACACCTTC. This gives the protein CASSPPAGDYGYTF.

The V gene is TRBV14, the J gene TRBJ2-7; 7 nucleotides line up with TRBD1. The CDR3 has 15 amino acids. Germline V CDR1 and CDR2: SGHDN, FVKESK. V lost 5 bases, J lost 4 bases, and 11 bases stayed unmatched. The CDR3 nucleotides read TGTGCCAGCAGCGGTGGAACAGGGGTCTTATACGAGCAGTACTTC. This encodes CASSGGTGVLYEQYF.

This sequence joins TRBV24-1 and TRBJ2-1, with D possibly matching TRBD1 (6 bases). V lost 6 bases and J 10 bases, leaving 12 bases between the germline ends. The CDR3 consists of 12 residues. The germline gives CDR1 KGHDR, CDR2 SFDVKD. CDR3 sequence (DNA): TGTGCCACCAGTAGAACAGGGTACGAGCAGTTCTTC. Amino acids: CATSRTGYEQFF.

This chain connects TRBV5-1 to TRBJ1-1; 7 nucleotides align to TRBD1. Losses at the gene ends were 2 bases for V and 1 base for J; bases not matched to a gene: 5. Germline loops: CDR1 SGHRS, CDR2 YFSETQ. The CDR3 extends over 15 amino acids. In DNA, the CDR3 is TGCGCCAGCAGCTTTTCAGGGGGACGGAACACTGAAGCTTTCTTT. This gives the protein CASSFSGGRNTEAFF.

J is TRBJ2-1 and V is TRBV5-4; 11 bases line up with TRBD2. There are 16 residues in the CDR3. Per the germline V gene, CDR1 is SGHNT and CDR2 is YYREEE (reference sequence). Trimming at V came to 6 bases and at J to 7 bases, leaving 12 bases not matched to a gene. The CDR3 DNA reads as TGTGCCAGCACCCAATTAGCGGGAGGGACGGATAATGAGCAGTTCTTC. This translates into CASTQLAGGTDNEQFF.

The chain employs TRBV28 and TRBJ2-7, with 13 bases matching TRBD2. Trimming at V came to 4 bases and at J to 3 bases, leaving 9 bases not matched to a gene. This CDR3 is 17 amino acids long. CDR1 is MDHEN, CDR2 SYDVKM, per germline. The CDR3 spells CASSSQTSGRIRYEQYF. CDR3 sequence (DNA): TGTGCCAGCAGTTCGCAGACTAGCGGGAGGATTCGCTACGAGCAGTACTTC.

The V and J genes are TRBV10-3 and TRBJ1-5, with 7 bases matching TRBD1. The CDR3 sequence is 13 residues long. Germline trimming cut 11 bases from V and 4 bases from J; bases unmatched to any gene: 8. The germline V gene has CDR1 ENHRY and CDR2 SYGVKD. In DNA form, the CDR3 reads TGTGCCGTGACGACAGGGCAGAATCAGCCCCAGCATTTT. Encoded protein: CAVTTGQNQPQHF.

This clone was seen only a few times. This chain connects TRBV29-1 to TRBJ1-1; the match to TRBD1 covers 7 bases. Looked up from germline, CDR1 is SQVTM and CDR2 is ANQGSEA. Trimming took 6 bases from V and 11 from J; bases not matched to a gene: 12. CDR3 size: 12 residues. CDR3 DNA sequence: TGCAGCGTGTTCGGACAGGACCCTGGTGCTTTCTTT. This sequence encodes CSVFGQDPGAFF.

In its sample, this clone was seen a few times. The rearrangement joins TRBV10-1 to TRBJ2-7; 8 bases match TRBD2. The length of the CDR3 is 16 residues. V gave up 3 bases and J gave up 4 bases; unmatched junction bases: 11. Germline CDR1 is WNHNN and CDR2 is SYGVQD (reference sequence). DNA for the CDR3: TGCGCCAGCAGTGACTCTCCGGGGACTAGTCCTTACGAGCAGTACGTC. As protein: CASSDSPGTSPYEQYV.

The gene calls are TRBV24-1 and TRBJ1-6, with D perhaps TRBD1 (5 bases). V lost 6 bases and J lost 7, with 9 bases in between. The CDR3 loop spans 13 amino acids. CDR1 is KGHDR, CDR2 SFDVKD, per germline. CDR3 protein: CATSWGGNSPLHF. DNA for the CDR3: TGTGCCACCAGTTGGGGGGGAAATTCACCCCTCCACTTT.

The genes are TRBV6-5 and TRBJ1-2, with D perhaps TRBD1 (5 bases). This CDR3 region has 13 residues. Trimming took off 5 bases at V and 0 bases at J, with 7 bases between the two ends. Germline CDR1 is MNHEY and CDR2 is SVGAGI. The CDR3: CASSPTANYGYTF. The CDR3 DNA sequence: TGTGCCAGCAGTCCGACAGCTAACTATGGCTACACCTTC.

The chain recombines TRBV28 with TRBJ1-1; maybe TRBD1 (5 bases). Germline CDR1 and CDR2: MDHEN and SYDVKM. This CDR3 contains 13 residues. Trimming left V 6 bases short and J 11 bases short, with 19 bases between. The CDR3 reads CASSPPGMGKAFF. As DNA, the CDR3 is TGTGCCAGCAGCCCCCCAGGGATGGGCAAGGCTTTCTTT.